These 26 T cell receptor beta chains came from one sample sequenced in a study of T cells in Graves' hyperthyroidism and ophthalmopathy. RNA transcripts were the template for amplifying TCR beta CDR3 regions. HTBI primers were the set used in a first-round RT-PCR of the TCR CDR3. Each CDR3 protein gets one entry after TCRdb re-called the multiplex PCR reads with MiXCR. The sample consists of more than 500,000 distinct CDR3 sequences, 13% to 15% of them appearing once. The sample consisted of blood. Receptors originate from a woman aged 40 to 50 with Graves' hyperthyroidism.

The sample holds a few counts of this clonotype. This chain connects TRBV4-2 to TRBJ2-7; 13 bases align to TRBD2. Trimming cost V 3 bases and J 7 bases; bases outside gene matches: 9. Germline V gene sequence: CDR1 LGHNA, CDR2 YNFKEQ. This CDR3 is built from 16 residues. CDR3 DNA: TGTGCCAGCAGCCACCTAGCACTAGCGGGAGGGGAAGAGCAGTACTTC. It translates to CASSHLALAGGEEQYF.

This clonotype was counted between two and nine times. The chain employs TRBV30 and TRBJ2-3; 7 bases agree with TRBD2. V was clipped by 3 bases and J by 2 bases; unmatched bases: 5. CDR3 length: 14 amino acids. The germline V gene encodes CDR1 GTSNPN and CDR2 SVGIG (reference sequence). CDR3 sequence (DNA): TGTGCCTGGAGGGAGCGGGGCATCACAGATACGCAGTATTTT. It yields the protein CAWRERGITDTQYF. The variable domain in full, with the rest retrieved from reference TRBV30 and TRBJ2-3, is SQTIHQWPATLVQPVGSPLSLECTVEGTSNPNLYWYRQAAGRGLQLLFYSVGIGQISSEVPQNLSASRPQDRQFILSSKKLLLSDSGFYLCAWRERGITDTQYFGPGTRLTVL.

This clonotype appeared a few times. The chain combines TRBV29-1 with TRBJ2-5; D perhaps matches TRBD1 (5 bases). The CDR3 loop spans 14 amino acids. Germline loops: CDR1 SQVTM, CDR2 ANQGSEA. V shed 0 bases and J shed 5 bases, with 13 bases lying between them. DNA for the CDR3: TGCAGCGTTGAAGATCGCCAGGGTAGGGAGACCCAGTACTTC. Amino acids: CSVEDRQGRETQYF.

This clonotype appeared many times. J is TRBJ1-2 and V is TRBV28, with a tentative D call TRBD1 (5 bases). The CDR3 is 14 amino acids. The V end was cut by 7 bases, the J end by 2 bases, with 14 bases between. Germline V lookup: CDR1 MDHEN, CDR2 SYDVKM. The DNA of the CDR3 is TGTGCCAGCACCTCTTATGGGACGAACTATGGCTACACCTTC. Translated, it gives CASTSYGTNYGYTF.

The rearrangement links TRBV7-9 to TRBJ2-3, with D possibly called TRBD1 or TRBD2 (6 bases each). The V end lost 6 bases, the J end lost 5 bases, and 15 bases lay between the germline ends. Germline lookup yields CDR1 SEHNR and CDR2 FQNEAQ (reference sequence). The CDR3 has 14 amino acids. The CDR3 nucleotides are TGTGCCAGCAGGAAGGGGGTAGCGGTAGATACGCAGTATTTT. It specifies CASRKGVAVDTQYF.

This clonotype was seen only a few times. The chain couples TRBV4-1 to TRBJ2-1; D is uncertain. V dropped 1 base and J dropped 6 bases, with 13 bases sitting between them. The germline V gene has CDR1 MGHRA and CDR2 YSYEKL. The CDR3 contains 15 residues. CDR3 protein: CASSQVLGNINEQFF. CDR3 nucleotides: TGCGCCAGCAGCCAAGTCCTGGGGAACATCAATGAGCAGTTCTTC.

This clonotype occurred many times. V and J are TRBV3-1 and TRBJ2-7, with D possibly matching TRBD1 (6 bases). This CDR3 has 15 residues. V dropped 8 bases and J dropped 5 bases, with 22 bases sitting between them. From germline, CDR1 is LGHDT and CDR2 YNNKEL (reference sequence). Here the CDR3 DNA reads TGTGCCAGCTCTCAACCGACCACAGGGTTCAACGAGCAGTACTTC. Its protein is CASSQPTTGFNEQYF.

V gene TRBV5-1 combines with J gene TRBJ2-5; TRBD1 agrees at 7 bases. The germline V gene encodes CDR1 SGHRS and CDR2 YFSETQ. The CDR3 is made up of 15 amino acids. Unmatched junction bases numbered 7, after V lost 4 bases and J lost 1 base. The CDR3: CASSGWTGPQETQYF. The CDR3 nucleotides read TGCGCCAGCAGCGGATGGACAGGCCCCCAAGAGACCCAGTACTTC.

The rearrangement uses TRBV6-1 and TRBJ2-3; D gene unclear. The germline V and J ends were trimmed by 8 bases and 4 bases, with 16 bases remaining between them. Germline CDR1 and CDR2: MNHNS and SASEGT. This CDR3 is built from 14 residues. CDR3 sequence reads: CASWPAELSDTQYF. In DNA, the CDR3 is TGTGCCAGCTGGCCTGCTGAGCTATCAGATACGCAGTATTTT.

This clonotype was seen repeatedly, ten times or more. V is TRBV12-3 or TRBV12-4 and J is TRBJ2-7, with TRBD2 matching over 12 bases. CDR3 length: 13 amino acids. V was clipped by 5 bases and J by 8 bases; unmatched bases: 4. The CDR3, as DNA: TGTGCCAGCAGTATAGGACTAGCGGGACAGCAGTACTTC. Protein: CASSIGLAGQQYF.

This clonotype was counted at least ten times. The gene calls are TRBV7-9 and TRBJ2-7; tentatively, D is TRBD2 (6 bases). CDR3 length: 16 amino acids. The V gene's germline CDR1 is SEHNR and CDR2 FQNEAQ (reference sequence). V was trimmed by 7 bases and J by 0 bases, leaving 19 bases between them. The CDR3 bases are TGTGCCAGCACCTCTGCCGGGGCTAGCGACTCCTACGAGCAGTACTTC. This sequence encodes CASTSAGASDSYEQYF.

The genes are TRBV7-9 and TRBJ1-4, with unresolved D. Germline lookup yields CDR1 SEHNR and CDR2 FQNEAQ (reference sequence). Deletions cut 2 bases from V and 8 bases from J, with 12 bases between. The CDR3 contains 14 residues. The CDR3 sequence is CASSLSSSREKLFF. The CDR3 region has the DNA TGTGCCAGCAGCTTATCCAGTTCGCGGGAAAAACTGTTTTTT.

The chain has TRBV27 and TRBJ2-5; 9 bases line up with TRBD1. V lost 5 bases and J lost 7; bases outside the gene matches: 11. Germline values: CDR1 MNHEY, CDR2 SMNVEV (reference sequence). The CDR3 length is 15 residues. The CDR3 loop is CASSPLTGGVGTQYF. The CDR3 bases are TGTGCCAGCAGTCCCTTGACAGGGGGTGTAGGGACCCAGTACTTC.

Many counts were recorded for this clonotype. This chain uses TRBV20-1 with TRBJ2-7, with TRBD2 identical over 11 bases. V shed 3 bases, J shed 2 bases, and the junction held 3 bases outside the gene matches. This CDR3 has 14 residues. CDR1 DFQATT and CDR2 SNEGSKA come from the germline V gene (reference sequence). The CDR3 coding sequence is TGCAGTGCTAGGGGACTAGCGGCACCCTACGAGCAGTACTTC. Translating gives CSARGLAAPYEQYF.

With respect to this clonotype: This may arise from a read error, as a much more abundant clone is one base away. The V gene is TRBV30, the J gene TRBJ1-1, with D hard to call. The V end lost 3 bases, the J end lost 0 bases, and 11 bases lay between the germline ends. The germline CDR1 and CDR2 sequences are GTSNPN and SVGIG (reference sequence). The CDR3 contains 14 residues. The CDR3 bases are TGTGCCTGGAGAGAGGTCCCCGTGAACACTGAAGCTTTCTTT. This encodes CAWREVPVNTEAFF.

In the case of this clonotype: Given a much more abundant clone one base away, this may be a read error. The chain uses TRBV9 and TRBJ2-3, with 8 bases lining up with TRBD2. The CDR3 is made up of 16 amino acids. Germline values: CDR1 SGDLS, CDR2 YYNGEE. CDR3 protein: CASGVGSGSGTDTQYF. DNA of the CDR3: TGTGCCAGCGGCGTAGGGAGCGGGAGTGGCACAGATACGCAGTATTTT.

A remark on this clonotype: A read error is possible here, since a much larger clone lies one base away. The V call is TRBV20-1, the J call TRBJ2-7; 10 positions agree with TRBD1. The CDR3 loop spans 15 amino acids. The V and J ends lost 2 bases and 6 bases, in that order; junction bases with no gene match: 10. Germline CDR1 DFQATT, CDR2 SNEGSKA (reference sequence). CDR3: CSARSTTGTGVEQYF. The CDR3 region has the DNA TGCAGTGCTAGAAGTACGACGGGGACAGGGGTCGAGCAGTACTTC.

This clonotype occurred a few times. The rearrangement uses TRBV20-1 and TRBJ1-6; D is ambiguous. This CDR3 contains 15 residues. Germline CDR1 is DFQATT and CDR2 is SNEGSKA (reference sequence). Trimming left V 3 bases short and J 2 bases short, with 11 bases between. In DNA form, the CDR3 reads TGCAGTGCTAGGGAGGGAGGGCCCTATAATTCACCCCTCCACTTT. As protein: CSAREGGPYNSPLHF.

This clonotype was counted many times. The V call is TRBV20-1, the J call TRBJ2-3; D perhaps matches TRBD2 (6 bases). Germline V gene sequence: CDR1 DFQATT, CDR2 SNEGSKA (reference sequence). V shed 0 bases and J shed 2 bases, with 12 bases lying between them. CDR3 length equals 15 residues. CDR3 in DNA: TGCAGTGCTAGAGATATGCGCGGGACCACAGATACGCAGTATTTT. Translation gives CSARDMRGTTDTQYF.

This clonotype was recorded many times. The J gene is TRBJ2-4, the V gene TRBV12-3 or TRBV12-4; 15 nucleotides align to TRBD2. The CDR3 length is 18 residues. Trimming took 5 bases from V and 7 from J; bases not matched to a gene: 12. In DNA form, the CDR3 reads TGTGCCAGCAGTCCAGAAAAGGGACTAGCGGGAGGAGGGAACATTCAGTACTTC. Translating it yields CASSPEKGLAGGGNIQYF.

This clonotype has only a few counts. The CDR3 region is CATSSGTRGFYNEQFF. As DNA, the CDR3 is TGTGCCACCAGCTCCGGGACTAGGGGCTTCTACAATGAGCAGTTCTTC. The chain recombines TRBV15 with TRBJ2-1; 8 positions agree with TRBD2. V was pared by 5 bases and J by 3 bases, with 9 bases of the junction left unmatched. This CDR3 is 16 amino acids long. Germline V gene lookup returns CDR1 LNHNV and CDR2 YYDKDF (reference sequence).

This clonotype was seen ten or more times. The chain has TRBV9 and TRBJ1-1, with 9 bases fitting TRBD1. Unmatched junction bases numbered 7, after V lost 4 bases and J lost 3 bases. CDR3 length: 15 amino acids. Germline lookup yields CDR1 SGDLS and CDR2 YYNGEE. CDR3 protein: CASSSYRGRDTEAFF. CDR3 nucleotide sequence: TGTGCCAGCAGCTCATACAGGGGGCGCGACACTGAAGCTTTCTTT.

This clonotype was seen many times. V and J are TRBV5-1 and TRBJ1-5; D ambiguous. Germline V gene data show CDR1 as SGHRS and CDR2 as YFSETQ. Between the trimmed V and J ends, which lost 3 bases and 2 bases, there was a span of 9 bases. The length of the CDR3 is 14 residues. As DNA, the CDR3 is TGCGCCAGCAGCTCAGGAGATGGCAATCAGCCCCAGCATTTT. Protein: CASSSGDGNQPQHF.

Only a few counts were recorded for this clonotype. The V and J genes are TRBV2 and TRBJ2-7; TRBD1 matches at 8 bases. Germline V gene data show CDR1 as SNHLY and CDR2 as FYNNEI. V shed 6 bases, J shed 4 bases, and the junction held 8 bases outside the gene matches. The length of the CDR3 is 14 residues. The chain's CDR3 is CASRLGQGPYEQYF. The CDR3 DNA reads TGTGCCAGCAGGCTCGGACAGGGACCTTACGAGCAGTACTTC.

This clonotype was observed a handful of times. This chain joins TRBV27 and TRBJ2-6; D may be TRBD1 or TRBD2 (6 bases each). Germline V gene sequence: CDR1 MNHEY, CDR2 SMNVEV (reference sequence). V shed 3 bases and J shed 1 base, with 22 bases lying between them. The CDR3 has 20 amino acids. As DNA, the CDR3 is TGTGCCAGCAGTTTGCGGCCTTTTTCGGGGGCGTCTTCTGGGGCCAACGTCCTGACTTTC. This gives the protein CASSLRPFSGASSGANVLTF.

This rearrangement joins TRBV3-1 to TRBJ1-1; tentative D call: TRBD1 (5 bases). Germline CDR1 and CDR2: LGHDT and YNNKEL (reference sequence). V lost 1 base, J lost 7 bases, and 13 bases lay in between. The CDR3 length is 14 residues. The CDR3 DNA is TGTGCCAGCAGCCAAGGACCGGGGAGGGGTGAAGCTTTCTTT. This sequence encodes CASSQGPGRGEAFF.